A selection of T cell receptor beta chains follows, all from one sample in a study of metastatic and nonmetastatic thyroid tumors. Through MiXCR, TCRdb re-clonotyped the PCR reads. The data contain some 14,000 clones, 25% to 30% of them singletons. The specimen was tumor tissue. These TCRs come from a male donor with papillary thyroid cancer or a benign thyroid nodule (not recorded which). Some clones in this sample may be carry-over from other donors' samples. Both conserved end residues are part of each CDR3. The order of the fields is D gene, V gene, clone size, J gene, CDR3 length, CDR3 protein, CDR3 DNA. D genes are given only for firm matches. The size entry is marked missing in some rows and otherwise reads once, few, many or a size class.

D gene: TRBD1; V gene: TRBV11-1; clone size: NA; J gene: TRBJ2-7; CDR3 length: 16; CDR3 protein: CASSPDRVGLGSEQYF; CDR3 DNA: TGTGCCAGCAGCCCAGACAGGGTAGGGTTAGGGAGCGAGCAGTACTTC
D gene: TRBD1; V gene: TRBV29-1; clone size: many; J gene: TRBJ2-3; CDR3 length: 14; CDR3 protein: CSVGTELYTDTQYF; CDR3 DNA: TGCAGCGTCGGGACAGAGCTTTACACAGATACGCAGTATTTT
D gene: NA; V gene: TRBV18; clone size: NA; J gene: TRBJ1-2; CDR3 length: 14; CDR3 protein: CASSPKGPTYGYTF; CDR3 DNA: TGTGCCAGCTCACCGAAGGGACCAACCTATGGCTACACCTTC
D gene: NA; V gene: TRBV20-1; clone size: NA; J gene: TRBJ1-1; CDR3 length: 13; CDR3 protein: CSAGRGPHTEAFF; CDR3 DNA: TGCAGTGCTGGCCGGGGGCCGCACACTGAAGCTTTCTTT
D gene: TRBD1; V gene: TRBV3-1; clone size: many; J gene: TRBJ1-1; CDR3 length: 14; CDR3 protein: CASSPTGQGAEAFF; CDR3 DNA: TGTGCCAGCAGCCCGACCGGACAGGGGGCCGAAGCTTTCTTT
D gene: TRBD2; V gene: TRBV5-1; clone size: many; J gene: TRBJ2-3; CDR3 length: 18; CDR3 protein: CASSSSSGGAVGTDTQYF; CDR3 DNA: TGCGCCAGCAGCTCCTCTAGCGGGGGGGCCGTAGGAACAGATACGCAGTATTTT
D gene: NA; V gene: TRBV4-1; clone size: many; J gene: TRBJ2-5; CDR3 length: 14; CDR3 protein: CASSQDLGRETQYF; CDR3 DNA: TGCGCCAGCAGCCAAGACCTAGGGAGAGAGACCCAGTACTTC
D gene: NA; V gene: TRBV10-2; clone size: NA; J gene: TRBJ2-7; CDR3 length: 12; CDR3 protein: CASSTGMGEQYF; CDR3 DNA: TGCGCCAGCAGTACAGGGATGGGAGAGCAGTACTTC
D gene: NA; V gene: TRBV28; clone size: NA; J gene: TRBJ2-7; CDR3 length: 14; CDR3 protein: CASSSAGGTYEQYF; CDR3 DNA: TGTGCCAGCAGTTCGGCCGGAGGGACCTACGAGCAGTACTTC
D gene: NA; V gene: TRBV2; clone size: many; J gene: TRBJ2-7; CDR3 length: 12; CDR3 protein: CASSLGLNEQYF; CDR3 DNA: TGTGCCAGCAGCCTTGGACTGAACGAGCAGTACTTC
D gene: TRBD2; V gene: TRBV3-1; clone size: many; J gene: TRBJ2-5; CDR3 length: 15; CDR3 protein: CASSQGLAGSETQYF; CDR3 DNA: TGTGCCAGCAGCCAGGGACTAGCGGGAAGTGAGACCCAGTACTTC
D gene: NA; V gene: TRBV3-1; clone size: NA; J gene: TRBJ1-2; CDR3 length: 15; CDR3 protein: CASSHQDRFGYGYTF; CDR3 DNA: TGTGCCAGCAGCCACCAAGACAGGTTCGGCTATGGCTACACCTTC
D gene: TRBD1; V gene: TRBV28; clone size: NA; J gene: TRBJ1-2; CDR3 length: 14; CDR3 protein: CAIPGTGGDYGYTF; CDR3 DNA: TGTGCCATCCCCGGGACAGGGGGAGACTATGGCTACACCTTC
D gene: NA; V gene: TRBV20-1; clone size: NA; J gene: TRBJ1-1; CDR3 length: 13; CDR3 protein: CSASGTKNTEAFF; CDR3 DNA: TGCAGTGCTAGTGGGACCAAGAACACTGAAGCTTTCTTT
D gene: TRBD1; V gene: TRBV9; clone size: many; J gene: TRBJ1-6; CDR3 length: 16; CDR3 protein: CASSPQTGGGYSPLHF; CDR3 DNA: TGTGCCAGCAGCCCCCAAACAGGGGGCGGTTATTCACCCCTCCACTTT
D gene: NA; V gene: TRBV20-1; clone size: NA; J gene: TRBJ2-7; CDR3 length: 11; CDR3 protein: CSARKGGEQYF; CDR3 DNA: TGCAGTGCTAGGAAAGGTGGCGAGCAGTACTTC
D gene: NA; V gene: TRBV7-3; clone size: many; J gene: TRBJ2-1; CDR3 length: 15; CDR3 protein: CASSLRGTTINEQFF; CDR3 DNA: TGTGCCAGCAGCTTAAGAGGCACGACCATCAATGAGCAGTTCTTC
D gene: TRBD1; V gene: TRBV6-4; clone size: few; J gene: TRBJ2-1; CDR3 length: 16; CDR3 protein: CASSNYQGAGHNEQFF; CDR3 DNA: TGTGCCAGCAGTAACTATCAGGGGGCGGGTCACAATGAGCAGTTCTTC
D gene: TRBD2; V gene: TRBV9; clone size: few; J gene: TRBJ2-1; CDR3 length: 15; CDR3 protein: CASSVGGLAINEQFF; CDR3 DNA: TGTGCCAGCAGCGTAGGGGGACTAGCAATCAATGAGCAGTTCTTC
D gene: NA; V gene: TRBV9; clone size: medium-sized; J gene: TRBJ2-7; CDR3 length: 13; CDR3 protein: CASSVDSTYEQYF; CDR3 DNA: TGTGCCAGCAGCGTAGACAGCACCTACGAGCAGTACTTC
D gene: TRBD2; V gene: TRBV6-1; clone size: NA; J gene: TRBJ2-7; CDR3 length: 15; CDR3 protein: CASSDSLAGGYEQYF; CDR3 DNA: TGTGCCAGCAGTGATAGTTTAGCGGGAGGCTACGAGCAGTACTTC
D gene: NA; V gene: TRBV6-2/TRBV6-3; clone size: few; J gene: TRBJ2-1; CDR3 length: 15; CDR3 protein: CASSYGGGSRDEQFF; CDR3 DNA: TGTGCCAGCAGTTACGGTGGCGGATCAAGGGATGAGCAGTTCTTC
D gene: NA; V gene: TRBV3-1; clone size: medium-sized; J gene: TRBJ2-7; CDR3 length: 12; CDR3 protein: CASSPYGGEQYF; CDR3 DNA: TGTGCCAGCAGCCCCTACGGGGGCGAGCAGTACTTC
D gene: TRBD1; V gene: TRBV5-1; clone size: many; J gene: TRBJ1-5; CDR3 length: 15; CDR3 protein: CASSLGTGVNQPQHF; CDR3 DNA: TGCGCCAGCAGCCTTGGGACAGGGGTCAATCAGCCCCAGCATTTT
D gene: TRBD2; V gene: TRBV20-1; clone size: NA; J gene: TRBJ2-7; CDR3 length: 14; CDR3 protein: CSARQAGGPYEQYF; CDR3 DNA: TGCAGTGCTAGACAAGCGGGAGGACCCTACGAGCAGTACTTC
D gene: TRBD1; V gene: TRBV30; clone size: medium-sized; J gene: TRBJ2-1; CDR3 length: 12; CDR3 protein: CAGTGGYNEQFF; CDR3 DNA: TGTGCCGGGACAGGGGGCTACAATGAGCAGTTCTTC
D gene: NA; V gene: TRBV2; clone size: NA; J gene: TRBJ2-7; CDR3 length: 14; CDR3 protein: CASSDPTQTYEQYF; CDR3 DNA: TGTGCCAGCAGTGATCCGACACAAACCTACGAGCAGTACTTC
D gene: NA; V gene: TRBV6-4; clone size: many; J gene: TRBJ2-2; CDR3 length: 14; CDR3 protein: CASTPRAEVGELFF; CDR3 DNA: TGTGCCAGCACCCCTCGTGCGGAGGTCGGGGAGCTGTTTTTT
D gene: NA; V gene: TRBV11-3; clone size: many; J gene: TRBJ2-3; CDR3 length: 14; CDR3 protein: CASKKRGAYDTQYF; CDR3 DNA: TGTGCCAGCAAAAAGAGGGGGGCATACGATACGCAGTATTTT
D gene: NA; V gene: TRBV7-3; clone size: NA; J gene: TRBJ2-1; CDR3 length: 15; CDR3 protein: CASSFRQVGKNEQFF; CDR3 DNA: TGTGCCAGCAGCTTCCGGCAGGTGGGAAAGAATGAGCAGTTCTTC
D gene: TRBD2; V gene: TRBV12-3/TRBV12-4; clone size: few; J gene: TRBJ2-2; CDR3 length: 14; CDR3 protein: CASGGVANTGELFF; CDR3 DNA: TGTGCCAGCGGGGGGGTAGCGAACACCGGGGAGCTGTTTTTT
D gene: TRBD1; V gene: TRBV28; clone size: NA; J gene: TRBJ2-5; CDR3 length: 16; CDR3 protein: CASSHGQGAWQETQYF; CDR3 DNA: TGTGCCAGCAGTCACGGTCAGGGGGCATGGCAAGAGACCCAGTACTTC
D gene: TRBD2; V gene: TRBV20-1; clone size: many; J gene: TRBJ2-1; CDR3 length: 15; CDR3 protein: CSARSGGSSYNEQFF; CDR3 DNA: TGCAGTGCTAGATCCGGGGGGAGCTCCTACAATGAGCAGTTCTTC
D gene: TRBD1; V gene: TRBV20-1; clone size: once; J gene: TRBJ1-2; CDR3 length: 15; CDR3 protein: CSARERQGANYGYTF; CDR3 DNA: TGCAGTGCTAGAGAGAGACAGGGGGCTAACTATGGCTACACCTTC
D gene: NA; V gene: TRBV12-3/TRBV12-4; clone size: many; J gene: TRBJ1-3; CDR3 length: 11; CDR3 protein: CASRRADTIYF; CDR3 DNA: TGTGCCAGCAGACGGGCTGACACCATATATTTT
D gene: TRBD2; V gene: TRBV6-1; clone size: many; J gene: TRBJ2-3; CDR3 length: 15; CDR3 protein: CASKSSGGYTDTQYF; CDR3 DNA: TGTGCCAGCAAGTCTAGCGGGGGATACACAGATACGCAGTATTTT
D gene: NA; V gene: TRBV5-1; clone size: many; J gene: TRBJ2-3; CDR3 length: 15; CDR3 protein: CASSLSAPSTDTQYF; CDR3 DNA: TGCGCCAGCAGCCTGTCGGCCCCCAGCACAGATACGCAGTATTTT
D gene: NA; V gene: TRBV25-1; clone size: few; J gene: TRBJ2-2; CDR3 length: 15; CDR3 protein: CASSESGYDTGELFF; CDR3 DNA: TGTGCCAGCAGTGAATCCGGGTACGACACCGGGGAGCTGTTTTTT
D gene: TRBD2; V gene: TRBV20-1; clone size: NA; J gene: TRBJ2-1; CDR3 length: 14; CDR3 protein: CSTRRAGDNNEQFF; CDR3 DNA: TGCAGTACCCGACGGGCGGGAGATAACAATGAGCAGTTCTTC
D gene: NA; V gene: TRBV20-1; clone size: NA; J gene: TRBJ2-2; CDR3 length: 11; CDR3 protein: CSARGDGELFF; CDR3 DNA: TGCAGTGCTAGAGGAGATGGGGAGCTGTTTTTT
D gene: NA; V gene: TRBV15; clone size: many; J gene: TRBJ1-4; CDR3 length: 13; CDR3 protein: CATLQGTNEKLFF; CDR3 DNA: TGTGCCACCTTGCAGGGAACTAATGAAAAACTGTTTTTT
D gene: TRBD2; V gene: TRBV11-2; clone size: NA; J gene: TRBJ2-1; CDR3 length: 18; CDR3 protein: CVSSQFKAGTSVRNKQFF; CDR3 DNA: TGTGTCAGCAGCCAATTTAAGGCCGGGACTAGCGTGAGGAATAAGCAGTTCTTC
D gene: TRBD1; V gene: TRBV4-1; clone size: medium-sized; J gene: TRBJ1-4; CDR3 length: 17; CDR3 protein: CASSQEIHGTAFEKLFF; CDR3 DNA: TGCGCCAGCAGCCAAGAAATACACGGGACAGCGTTCGAAAAACTGTTTTTT
D gene: NA; V gene: TRBV6-1; clone size: NA; J gene: TRBJ1-1; CDR3 length: 12; CDR3 protein: CASIPDGRQAFF; CDR3 DNA: TGTGCCAGCATCCCAGATGGACGGCAGGCTTTCTTT
D gene: NA; V gene: TRBV3-1; clone size: medium-sized; J gene: TRBJ1-6; CDR3 length: 13; CDR3 protein: CASSQSGNSPLHF; CDR3 DNA: TGTGCCAGCAGCCAAAGTGGAAATTCACCCCTCCACTTT
D gene: NA; V gene: TRBV20-1; clone size: NA; J gene: TRBJ2-3; CDR3 length: 14; CDR3 protein: CSASPPTVPDTQYF; CDR3 DNA: TGCAGTGCCTCCCCCCCGACAGTTCCAGATACGCAGTATTTT
D gene: NA; V gene: TRBV9; clone size: many; J gene: TRBJ1-5; CDR3 length: 15; CDR3 protein: CASSEGSGSDQPQHF; CDR3 DNA: TGTGCCAGCAGCGAGGGGTCAGGGTCCGATCAGCCCCAGCATTTT
D gene: TRBD1; V gene: TRBV11-1; clone size: once; J gene: TRBJ1-1; CDR3 length: 14; CDR3 protein: CASSLTPGGGEAFF; CDR3 DNA: TGTGCCAGCAGCCTCACTCCAGGGGGTGGTGAAGCTTTCTTT
D gene: NA; V gene: TRBV11-3; clone size: many; J gene: TRBJ1-2; CDR3 length: 12; CDR3 protein: CASSWGGRGYTF; CDR3 DNA: TGTGCCAGCAGCTGGGGGGGCAGAGGCTACACCTTC
D gene: TRBD1; V gene: TRBV5-6; clone size: many; J gene: TRBJ1-5; CDR3 length: 14; CDR3 protein: CASSSGQGNQPQHF; CDR3 DNA: TGTGCCAGCAGCTCGGGACAGGGCAATCAGCCCCAGCATTTT
D gene: NA; V gene: TRBV28; clone size: many; J gene: TRBJ1-1; CDR3 length: 16; CDR3 protein: CASSLSGNVMNTEAFF; CDR3 DNA: TGTGCCAGCAGTTTATCAGGGAATGTCATGAACACTGAAGCTTTCTTT
D gene: NA; V gene: TRBV10-3; clone size: many; J gene: TRBJ2-2; CDR3 length: 18; CDR3 protein: CAISESAGAEANTGELFF; CDR3 DNA: TGTGCCATCAGTGAGTCCGCCGGAGCGGAGGCGAACACCGGGGAGCTGTTTTTT
D gene: TRBD2; V gene: TRBV6-4; clone size: NA; J gene: TRBJ2-3; CDR3 length: 20; CDR3 protein: CASRRTAGTSGVKITDTQYF; CDR3 DNA: TGTGCCAGCAGGAGGACGGCCGGGACTAGCGGGGTAAAAATCACAGATACGCAGTATTTT
D gene: NA; V gene: TRBV18; clone size: many; J gene: TRBJ1-2; CDR3 length: 13; CDR3 protein: CASSPGTDYGYTF; CDR3 DNA: TGTGCCAGCTCACCAGGGACGGATTATGGCTACACCTTC
D gene: NA; V gene: TRBV6-5; clone size: few; J gene: TRBJ2-7; CDR3 length: 14; CDR3 protein: CASSYTGSSYEQYF; CDR3 DNA: TGTGCCAGCAGTTATACAGGTTCCTCCTACGAGCAGTACTTC
D gene: NA; V gene: TRBV3-1; clone size: NA; J gene: TRBJ1-2; CDR3 length: 12; CDR3 protein: CASSGPGGGYTF; CDR3 DNA: TGTGCCAGCAGCGGACCCGGGGGGGGCTACACCTTC
D gene: NA; V gene: TRBV6-1; clone size: many; J gene: TRBJ2-4; CDR3 length: 18; CDR3 protein: CASSTPPGATLAKNIQYF; CDR3 DNA: TGTGCCAGCAGTACCCCCCCAGGGGCCACTCTAGCCAAAAACATTCAGTACTTC
D gene: NA; V gene: TRBV4-1; clone size: many; J gene: TRBJ1-1; CDR3 length: 15; CDR3 protein: CASSQLSGSNTEAFF; CDR3 DNA: TGCGCCAGCAGCCAACTATCGGGGAGTAACACTGAAGCTTTCTTT
D gene: TRBD1; V gene: TRBV7-9; clone size: many; J gene: TRBJ2-7; CDR3 length: 15; CDR3 protein: CASSLQGQGLHEQYF; CDR3 DNA: TGTGCCAGCAGCTTACAGGGACAGGGGCTGCACGAGCAGTACTTC